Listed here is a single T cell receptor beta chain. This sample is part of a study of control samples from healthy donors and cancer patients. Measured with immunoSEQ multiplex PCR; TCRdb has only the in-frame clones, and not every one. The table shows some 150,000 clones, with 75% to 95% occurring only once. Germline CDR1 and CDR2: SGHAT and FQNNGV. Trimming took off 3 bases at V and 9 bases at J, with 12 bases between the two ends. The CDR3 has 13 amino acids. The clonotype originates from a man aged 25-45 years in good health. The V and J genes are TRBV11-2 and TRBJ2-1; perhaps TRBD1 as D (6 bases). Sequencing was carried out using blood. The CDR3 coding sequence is TGTGCCAGCAGCTTTCAGGGGAGTATTGAGCAGTTCTTC. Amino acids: CASSFQGSIEQFF. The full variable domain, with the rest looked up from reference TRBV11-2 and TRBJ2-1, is EAGVAQSPRYKIIEKRQSVAFWCNPISGHATLYWYQQILGQGPKLLIQFQNNGVVDDSQLPKDRFSAERLKGVDSTLKIQPAKLEDSAVYLCASSFQGSIEQFFGPGTRLTVL.